The rows below give T cell receptor beta chains drawn from one sample of a study of cytomegalovirus exposure and HLA in healthy donors. The repertoire was sequenced with immunoSEQ multiplex PCR; TCRdb's copy has only in-frame clones and lacks some. Of over 150,000 clones in the sample, just over 85% were seen once. Sequenced sample: PBMCs. Every receptor here comes from a human donor in good health. The CDR3 runs from the conserved cysteine through the conserved F or W. The order of the fields is V gene, clone size, D gene, J gene, CDR3 DNA, CDR3 protein. A D gene is named only where the DNA matches it firmly. Clone size is stated in some rows and not others, as once, few, many or a class when expanded.

>TRBV9|NA|TRBD2|TRBJ2-7
TGTGCCAGCAGCCTGGGGACTAGCTCCTACGAGCAGTACTTC
CASSLGTSSYEQYF
>TRBV18|NA|NA|TRBJ1-5
TGTGCCAGCTCACCCGTATACAATAGCAATCAGCCCCAGCATTTT
CASSPVYNSNQPQHF
>TRBV9|once|NA|TRBJ1-1
TGTGCCAGCAGCCCTCAGGACAGCTTGAACACTGAAGCTTTCTTT
CASSPQDSLNTEAFF
>TRBV30|NA|NA|TRBJ1-4
TGTGCCTGGAGCTGGGGGACTGATGAAAAACTGTTTTTT
CAWSWGTDEKLFF
>TRBV5-1|NA|TRBD2|TRBJ2-1
TGCGCCAGCAGCTTTATGGGACTAGCGGGTGGGACTAAATACAATGAGCAGTTCTTC
CASSFMGLAGGTKYNEQFF
>TRBV19|few|NA|TRBJ1-5
TGTGCCAGTAGTATTACCGACAGCCCCAATCAGCCCCAGCATTTT
CASSITDSPNQPQHF
>TRBV6-1|few|NA|TRBJ1-1
TGTGCCAGCATACAGGAGAACACTGAAGCTTTCTTT
CASIQENTEAFF
>TRBV9|NA|TRBD1|TRBJ2-5
TGTGCCAGCAGCCCAAGCGGGACAGGGTATTCAGAGACCCAGTACTTC
CASSPSGTGYSETQYF
>TRBV10-3|once|NA|TRBJ1-3
TGTGCCATCTCGGAACTAGTAGCTGGAAACACCATATATTTT
CAISELVAGNTIYF
>TRBV2|NA|NA|TRBJ2-3
TGTGCCAGCCTGACAGGTCCCACTAGCACAGATACGCAGTATTTT
CASLTGPTSTDTQYF
>TRBV18|once|NA|TRBJ1-4
TGTGCCAGCTCACCACAGGGCCTGGGGGGTCGGCCTGGTACTAATGAAAAACTGTTTTTT
CASSPQGLGGRPGTNEKLFF
>TRBV28|NA|TRBD1|TRBJ2-7
TGTGCCAGCAGTTGGGACAGGGTTTGGAACGAGCAGTACTTC
CASSWDRVWNEQYF
>TRBV7-3|NA|NA|TRBJ2-1
TGTGCCAGCAGCCCCAGCAGAGGGTCCAATGAGCAGTTCTTC
CASSPSRGSNEQFF
>TRBV28|NA|NA|TRBJ2-5
TGTGCCAGCAGTTCGAGACTAGGTCGGGAGACCCAGTACTTC
CASSSRLGRETQYF
>TRBV5-1|NA|TRBD1|TRBJ1-5
TGCGCCAGCAGTCGGACAGGGGGCAATCAGCCCCAGCATTTT
CASSRTGGNQPQHF
>TRBV4-1|few|TRBD2|TRBJ2-2
TGCGCCAGCAGCCCACTAGCGGGGGCACTTGGCACCGGGGAGCTGTTTTTT
CASSPLAGALGTGELFF
>TRBV7-9|NA|NA|TRBJ1-2
TGTGCCAGCAGCTACGCCTTTCTGGGCAACTATGGCTACACCTTC
CASSYAFLGNYGYTF
>TRBV5-4|few|NA|TRBJ1-4
TGTGCCAGCAGCCTCGCGGGACCGATAAATGAAAAACTGTTTTTT
CASSLAGPINEKLFF
>TRBV4-1|NA|NA|TRBJ2-7
TGCGCCAGCAGCCCCCCCTCGAGGGGGTCCTACGAGCAGTACTTC
CASSPPSRGSYEQYF
>TRBV7-9|NA|TRBD2|TRBJ2-7
TGTGCCAGCAGTCGTGGACTAGCGGTACTCTACGAGCAGTACTTC
CASSRGLAVLYEQYF
>TRBV19|NA|NA|TRBJ2-5
TGTGCCAGTAGTATAATGGCAGGGACTCCGGAGACCCAGTACTTC
CASSIMAGTPETQYF
>TRBV5-6|NA|NA|TRBJ2-6
TGTGCCAGCAGCTTGGCCGATGGGGCGTTCGGGTCTGGGGCCAACGTCCTGACTTTC
CASSLADGAFGSGANVLTF
>TRBV10-1|NA|TRBD1|TRBJ1-1
TGCGCCAGCAGTGAGTCGTTCGGGACAGGAAGATTCGGAGCTTTCTTT
CASSESFGTGRFGAFF
>TRBV4-3|NA|NA|TRBJ1-1
TGCGCCAGCAGCCAAGCGCTAGGGAACACTGAAGCTTTCTTT
CASSQALGNTEAFF
>TRBV30|few|TRBD2|TRBJ2-3
TGTGCCTGGAGTGGGACTAGCCGAGATACGCAGTATTTT
CAWSGTSRDTQYF